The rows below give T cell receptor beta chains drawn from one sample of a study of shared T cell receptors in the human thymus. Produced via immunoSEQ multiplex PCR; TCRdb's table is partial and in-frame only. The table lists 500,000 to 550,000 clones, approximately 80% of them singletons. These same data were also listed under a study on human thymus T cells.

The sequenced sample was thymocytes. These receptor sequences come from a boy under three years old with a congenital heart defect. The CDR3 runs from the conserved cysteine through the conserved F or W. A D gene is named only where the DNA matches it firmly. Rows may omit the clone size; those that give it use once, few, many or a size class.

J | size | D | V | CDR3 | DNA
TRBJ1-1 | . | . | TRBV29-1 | CSVEGAGPRGGTEAFF | TGCAGCGTTGAAGGGGCCGGACCCCGGGGAGGCACTGAAGCTTTCTTT
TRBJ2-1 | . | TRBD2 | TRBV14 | CASSQDDSGRGIEQFF | TGTGCCAGCAGCCAAGATGATAGCGGGAGGGGGATAGAGCAGTTCTTC
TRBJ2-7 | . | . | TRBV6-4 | CASSDGAEQYF | TGTGCCAGCAGTGACGGGGCCGAGCAGTACTTC
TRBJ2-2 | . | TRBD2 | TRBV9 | CASSVRGLAGNTGELFF | TGTGCCAGCAGCGTGAGAGGACTAGCGGGAAACACCGGGGAGCTGTTTTTT
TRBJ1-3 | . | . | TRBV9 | CASSVRKREAGGNTIYF | TGTGCCAGCAGCGTAAGGAAGAGGGAGGCGGGAGGAAACACCATATATTTT
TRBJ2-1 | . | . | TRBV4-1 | CASSQEVRSSGSYNEQFF | TGCGCCAGCAGCCAAGAAGTACGAAGTAGCGGCTCCTACAATGAGCAGTTCTTC
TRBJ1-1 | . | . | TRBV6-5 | CASTEGGNTEAFF | TGTGCCAGCACCGAAGGGGGGAACACTGAAGCTTTCTTT
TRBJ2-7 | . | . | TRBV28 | CASGKTPSRVYEQYF | TGTGCCAGCGGAAAGACACCCTCGAGGGTGTACGAGCAGTACTTC
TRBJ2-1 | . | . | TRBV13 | CASSLEAPPTSEQFF | TGTGCCAGCAGCTTAGAAGCACCCCCTACGTCGGAGCAGTTCTTC
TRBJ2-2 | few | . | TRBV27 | CASSLEATGELFF | TGTGCCAGCAGTTTAGAGGCCACCGGGGAGCTGTTTTTT
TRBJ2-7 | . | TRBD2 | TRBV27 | CASSPGLPLSISQYF | TGTGCCAGCAGCCCGGGACTACCCCTTTCTATTTCGCAGTACTTC
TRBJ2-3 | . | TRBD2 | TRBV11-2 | CASSLDEGGPTNNCTDTQYF | TGTGCCAGCAGCTTAGACGAGGGAGGGCCGACTAACAACTGCACAGATACGCAGTATTTT
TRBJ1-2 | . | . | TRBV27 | CASKQTNDYGYTF | TGTGCCAGCAAACAGACCAATGACTATGGCTACACCTTC
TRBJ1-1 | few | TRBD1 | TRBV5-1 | CASSLEAGGALGTEAFF | TGCGCCAGCAGCTTGGAGGCAGGGGGCGCGTTAGGCACTGAAGCTTTCTTT
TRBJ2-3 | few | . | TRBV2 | CASSEAARESTDTQYF | TGTGCCAGCAGTGAAGCGGCACGGGAGAGCACAGATACGCAGTATTTT
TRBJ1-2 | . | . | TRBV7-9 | CASSFPVQGLNYGYTF | TGTGCCAGCAGCTTCCCCGTACAGGGCCTTAACTATGGCTACACCTTC
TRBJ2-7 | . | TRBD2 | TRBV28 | CASSNLGLAGDGHVGAVQYF | TGTGCCAGCAGTAACTTGGGACTAGCGGGAGACGGACATGTCGGGGCAGTGCAGTACTTC
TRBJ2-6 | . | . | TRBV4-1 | CASSQDGARASSGANVLTF | TGCGCCAGCAGCCAAGATGGGGCCAGGGCCAGCTCTGGGGCCAACGTCCTGACTTTC
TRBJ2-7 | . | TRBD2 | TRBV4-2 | CASSHLAGDPYEQYF | TGTGCCAGCAGCCACCTAGCGGGAGACCCCTACGAGCAGTACTTC
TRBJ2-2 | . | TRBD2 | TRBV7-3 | CASSFGLVEIGELFF | TGTGCCAGCAGCTTCGGACTAGTGGAGATCGGGGAGCTGTTTTTT
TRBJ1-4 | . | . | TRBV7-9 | CASSLAPTAGADEKLFF | TGTGCCAGCAGCTTAGCGCCCACAGCGGGGGCGGATGAAAAACTGTTTTTT
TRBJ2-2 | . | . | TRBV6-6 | CASSLSRGASTGELFF | TGTGCCAGCAGTTTGAGCAGGGGCGCGAGCACCGGGGAGCTGTTTTTT
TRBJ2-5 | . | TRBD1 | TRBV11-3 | CASSLTGTGGQETQYF | TGTGCCAGCAGCTTAACCGGGACAGGGGGGCAAGAGACCCAGTACTTC
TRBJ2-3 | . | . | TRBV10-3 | CAISFKPSTDTQYF | TGTGCCATCAGTTTCAAGCCCAGCACAGATACGCAGTATTTT
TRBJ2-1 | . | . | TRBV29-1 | CGVEKDNSYNEQFF | TGCGGCGTTGAGAAGGACAACTCCTACAATGAGCAGTTCTTC
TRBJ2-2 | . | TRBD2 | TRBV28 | CASTSGRDTGELFF | TGTGCCAGTACTAGCGGGAGGGACACCGGGGAGCTGTTTTTT
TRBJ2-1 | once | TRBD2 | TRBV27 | CASSLREREGLDEQFF | TGTGCCAGCAGTTTAAGGGAGCGGGAGGGCCTAGATGAGCAGTTCTTC
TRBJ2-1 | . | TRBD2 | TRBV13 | CASSISGSSYNEQFF | TGTGCCAGCAGCATTAGCGGGAGCTCCTACAATGAGCAGTTCTTC
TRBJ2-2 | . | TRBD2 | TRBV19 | CASSIKGTSGPNTGELFF | TGTGCCAGTAGTATTAAAGGGACTAGCGGGCCGAACACCGGGGAGCTGTTTTTT
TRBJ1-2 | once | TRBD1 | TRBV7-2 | CASTPGTGKDYGYTF | TGTGCCAGCACCCCCGGGACAGGGAAGGACTATGGCTACACCTTC
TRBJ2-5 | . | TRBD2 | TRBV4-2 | CASSQDRLAEGRYQETQYF | TGTGCCAGCAGCCAAGATCGCCTAGCGGAGGGCCGGTACCAAGAGACCCAGTACTTC
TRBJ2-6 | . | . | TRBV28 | CASSPGCGANVLTF | TGTGCCAGCAGTCCAGGGTGTGGGGCCAACGTCCTGACTTTC
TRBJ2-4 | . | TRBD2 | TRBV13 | CASSWREEAKNIQYF | TGTGCCAGCAGCTGGCGGGAGGAAGCCAAAAACATTCAGTACTTC
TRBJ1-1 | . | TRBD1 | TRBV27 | CASSSTTGAPWPAFF | TGTGCCAGCAGTTCGACAACAGGGGCCCCCTGGCCGGCTTTCTTT
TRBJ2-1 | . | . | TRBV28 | CASRRGTQYNEQFF | TGTGCCAGCAGACGAGGGACACAGTACAATGAGCAGTTCTTC
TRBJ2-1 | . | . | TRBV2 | CASSGTRGNEQFF | TGTGCCAGCAGTGGGACTAGGGGGAATGAGCAGTTCTTC